This TCR beta chain derives from a study of blood T cell repertoires in COVID-19. Source study methods: From reference gene primer amplification, estimates of nucleated cell counts were derived. Assay: immunoSEQ multiplex PCR; the TCRdb copy retains only in-frame clones and omits some. V and J calls and clone size come straight from that table; D and trimming were deduced from the DNA. The table lists 70,000 to 95,000 clones, around 89% of them singletons. Trimming removed 3 bases from V and 10 bases from J; junction bases left unmatched: 9. The CDR3 consists of 14 residues. CDR1 and CDR2 (germline): SGHTS, YDEGEE.

The chain has TRBV5-8 and TRBJ1-2; TRBD1 matches at 10 bases. Sequenced sample: peripheral blood. This clonotype was sampled from a man between 65 and 85 years old with active or convalescent COVID-19. The chain's CDR3 is CASSSYRDRGFYTF. The CDR3 DNA reads as TGTGCCAGCAGCTCATACCGGGACAGGGGATTCTACACCTTC.